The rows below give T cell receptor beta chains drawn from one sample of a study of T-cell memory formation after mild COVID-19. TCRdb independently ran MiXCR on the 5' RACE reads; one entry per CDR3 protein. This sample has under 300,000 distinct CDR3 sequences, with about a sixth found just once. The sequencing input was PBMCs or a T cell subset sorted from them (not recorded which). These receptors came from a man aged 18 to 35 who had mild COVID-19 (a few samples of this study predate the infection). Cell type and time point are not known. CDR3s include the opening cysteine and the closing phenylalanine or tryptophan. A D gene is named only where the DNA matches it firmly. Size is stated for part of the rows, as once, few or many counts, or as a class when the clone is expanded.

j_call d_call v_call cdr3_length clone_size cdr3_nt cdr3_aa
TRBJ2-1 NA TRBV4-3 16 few TGCGCCAGCAGCCAAGAACTCCTTGCGTCCTACAATGAGCAGTTCTTC CASSQELLASYNEQFF
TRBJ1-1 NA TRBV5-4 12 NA TGTGCCAGCAGCTCGGTCGACACTGAAGCTTTCTTT CASSSVDTEAFF
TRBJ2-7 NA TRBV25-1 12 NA TGTGCCAGCAGTATCCGGGACCACGAGCAGTACTTC CASSIRDHEQYF
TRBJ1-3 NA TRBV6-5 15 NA TGTGCCAGCAGGTCCCTCCCGGGGCTGGGAAACACCATATATTTT CASRSLPGLGNTIYF
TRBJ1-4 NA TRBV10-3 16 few TGTGCCATCAGTGAAGGACAGAGCCCAAGTGGAGAAAAACTGTTTTTT CAISEGQSPSGEKLFF
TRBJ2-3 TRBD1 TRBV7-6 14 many TGTGCCAGCAGCTCGGGACAGGGGCTCGATACGCAGTATTTT CASSSGQGLDTQYF
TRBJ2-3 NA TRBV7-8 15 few TGTGCCAGCAGCTTAGTGCTCAGTAGCACAGATACGCAGTATTTT CASSLVLSSTDTQYF
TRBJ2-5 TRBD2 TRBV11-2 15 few TGTGCCAGCAGCTTAGAACCGGGGGGGCAAGAGACCCAGTACTTC CASSLEPGGQETQYF
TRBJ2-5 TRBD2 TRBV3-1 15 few TGTGCCAGCAGCCCCGGGACCCTAGCGGGGGAGACCCAGTACTTC CASSPGTLAGETQYF
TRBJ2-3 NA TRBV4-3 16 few TGCGCCAGCAGCCAAGATCCCCCAGGACAGACAGATACGCAGTATTTT CASSQDPPGQTDTQYF
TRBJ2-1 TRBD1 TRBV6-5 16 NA TGTGCCAGCAGTTACATGACAGGGGAAAATCACAATGAGCAGTTCTTC CASSYMTGENHNEQFF
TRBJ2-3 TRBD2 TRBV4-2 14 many TGTGCCAGCAGCCAAGATCGGCGGGGGGATACGCAGTATTTT CASSQDRRGDTQYF
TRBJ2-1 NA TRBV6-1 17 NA TGTGCCAGCAGTGAATGGGGAGAGGGGGTCCACTACAATGAGCAGTTCTTC CASSEWGEGVHYNEQFF
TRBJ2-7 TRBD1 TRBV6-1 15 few TGTGCCAGCAGTTTCAACAGGGGGCTCTCCTACGAGCAGTACTTC CASSFNRGLSYEQYF
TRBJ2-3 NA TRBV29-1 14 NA TGCAGCGTCGCCCAGACCGAGGCCACAGATACGCAGTATTTT CSVAQTEATDTQYF
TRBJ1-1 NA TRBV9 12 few TGTGCCAGCGGTTATAAGGACACTGAAGCTTTCTTT CASGYKDTEAFF
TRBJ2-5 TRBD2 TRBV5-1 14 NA TGCGCCAGCAGCACAACAATAGGGACTAGCGGGGAGTACTTC CASSTTIGTSGEYF
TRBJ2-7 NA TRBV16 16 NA TGTGCCAGCAGCCAAGGGCGAAGCGTGGAAATTTACGAGCAGTACTTC CASSQGRSVEIYEQYF
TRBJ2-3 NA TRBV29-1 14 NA TGCAGCGTTGAAGGCCGGGGATGGACAGATACGCAGTATTTT CSVEGRGWTDTQYF
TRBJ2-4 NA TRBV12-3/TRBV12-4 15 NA TGTGCCAGCAGGGAGACAGGAGGTAGCAAAAACATTCAGTACTTC CASRETGGSKNIQYF
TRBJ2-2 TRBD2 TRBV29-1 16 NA TGCAGCGTTGTAAGCACCTCGGGGGGGAACACCGGGGAGCTGTTTTTT CSVVSTSGGNTGELFF
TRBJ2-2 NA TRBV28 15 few TGTGCCAGCAGTGGTGCGGGCGCGAACACCGGGGAGCTGTTTTTT CASSGAGANTGELFF
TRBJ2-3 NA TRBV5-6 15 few TGTGCCAGCAGCTTGGCCGGGATGACCCCAGATACGCAGTATTTT CASSLAGMTPDTQYF
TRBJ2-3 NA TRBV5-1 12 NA TGCGCCAGCAGCTTGACAGAAGATACGCAGTATTTT CASSLTEDTQYF
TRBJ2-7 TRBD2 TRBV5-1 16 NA TGCGCCAGCAGCTTGGAAATAGCGGGGGCCCTCTACGAGCAGTACTTC CASSLEIAGALYEQYF
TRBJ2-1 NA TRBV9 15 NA TGTGCCAGCAGCACCTCGGGACTCCCCTACAATGAGCAGTTCTTC CASSTSGLPYNEQFF
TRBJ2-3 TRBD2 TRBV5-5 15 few TGTGCCAGCAGCTTGGACAGCGGGGAAGGGGATACGCAGTATTTT CASSLDSGEGDTQYF
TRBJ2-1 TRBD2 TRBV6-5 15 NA TGTGCCAGCAGTTCTAGCGGGGGGTTCCGCAATGAGCAGTTCTTC CASSSSGGFRNEQFF
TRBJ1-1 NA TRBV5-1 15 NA TGCGCCAGCAGCTTTGACGGGGGGCCGAACACTGAAGCTTTCTTT CASSFDGGPNTEAFF
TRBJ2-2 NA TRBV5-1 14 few TGCGCCAGCAGGGGGGAATTGAACACCGGGGAGCTGTTTTTT CASRGELNTGELFF
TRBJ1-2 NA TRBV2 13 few TGTGCCAGCAGGGTGGGGGGTAGCTATGGCTACACCTTC CASRVGGSYGYTF
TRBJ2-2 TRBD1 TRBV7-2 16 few TGTGCCAGCAGGGACCGGGACAGGGGGTTGGCCGGGGAGCTGTTTTTT CASRDRDRGLAGELFF
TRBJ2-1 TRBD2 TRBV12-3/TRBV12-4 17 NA TGTGCCAGCAATCCCGGGACTAGCGGGGACCCCTACAATGAGCAGTTCTTC CASNPGTSGDPYNEQFF
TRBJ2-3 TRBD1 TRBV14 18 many TGTGCCAGCAGCCAAGTTGGCCTCCGGGACAGGGGCGCAGATACGCAGTATTTT CASSQVGLRDRGADTQYF
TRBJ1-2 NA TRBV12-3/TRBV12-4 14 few TGTGCCAGCAGTTTAGGGACAGTTGACTATGGCTACACCTTC CASSLGTVDYGYTF
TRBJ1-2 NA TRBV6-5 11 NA TGTGCCAGCAGTACCAGAGGGGGCTACACCTTC CASSTRGGYTF
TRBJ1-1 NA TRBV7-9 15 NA TGTGCCAGCAGCGCGCTAGGAGGGGACCCTTCTGAAGCTTTCTTT CASSALGGDPSEAFF
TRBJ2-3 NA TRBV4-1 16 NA TGCGCCAGCAGCCCCTTGGGGGGACTCAGTTCAGATACGCAGTATTTT CASSPLGGLSSDTQYF
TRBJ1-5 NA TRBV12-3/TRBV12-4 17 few TGTGCCAGCAGTTTGGCGGCCGGGCGGATAGTCAATCAGCCCCAGCATTTT CASSLAAGRIVNQPQHF
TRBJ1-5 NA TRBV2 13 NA TGTGCCAGCAGTGAAGTAGGACATCAGCCCCAGCATTTT CASSEVGHQPQHF
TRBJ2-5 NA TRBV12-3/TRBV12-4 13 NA TGTGCCAGCAGCCTGGACTTTCAAGAGACCCAGTACTTC CASSLDFQETQYF
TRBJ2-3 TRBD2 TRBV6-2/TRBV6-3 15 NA TGTGCCAGCAGTTTTTCACTGCTAGCGGGGAATACGCAGTATTTT CASSFSLLAGNTQYF
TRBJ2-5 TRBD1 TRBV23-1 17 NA TGCGCCAGCAGTGCCCCGCGGGGACAGGGGGCGGGAGAGACCCAGTACTTC CASSAPRGQGAGETQYF
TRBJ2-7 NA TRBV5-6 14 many TGTGCCAGCAGCTTGTGGGGGGCCATCTACGAGCAGTACTTC CASSLWGAIYEQYF